This T cell receptor (beta chain) appears in the sequencing data of a study of control samples from healthy donors and cancer patients. The method was immunoSEQ multiplex PCR; TCRdb's version includes in-frame clones alone and lacks a portion of them. The repertoire holds tens of thousands of clones, with roughly 78% as singletons. This clone has only a few counts. V lost 0 bases, J lost 0 bases, and 12 bases lay in between. CDR1 and CDR2 (germline): MNHNY, SVGAGI (reference sequence). The CDR3 is 16 amino acids. The chain uses TRBV6-6 and TRBJ2-7; D is perhaps TRBD1 or TRBD2 (5 bases each). The TCR comes from a woman in her sixties in good health. Source material: blood. The CDR3 protein is CASSYSDRGGSYEQYF. In nucleotides, the CDR3 is TGTGCCAGCAGTTACTCGGACCGTGGGGGCTCCTACGAGCAGTACTTC.